A single T cell receptor (beta chain) is shown here with its context. Its target is not known. The CDR3 has 15 residues. Germline V lookup: CDR1 MDHEN, CDR2 SYDVKM. V was trimmed by 4 bases and J by 4 bases, leaving 16 bases between them. This specimen belongs to a study of a mutant IDH1 vaccine in newly diagnosed glioma. Background on the study: Vaccine administration was initiated 4-6 weeks following radiotherapy alone, or with temozolomide cycles. Weeks 35 and 47 hosted visits V12 and V13, respectively.

Here immunoSEQ multiplex PCR was the method, and the copy in TCRdb shows in-frame clones only, minus some. The sample has tens of thousands of clones; 74% are singletons. Time point described: week 35, safety follow-up. Each vaccine dose was 300 ug of mutant IDH1 20-mer peptide, with topical imiquimod. Each of the donors came in with new WHO grade 3 or 4 astrocytomas that were IDH1-mutant and ATRX-lost. The receptor was derived from a man between 45 and 60 years old with glioma. Sample: PBMCs, taken from a glioma patient whose treatment included an IDH1 peptide vaccine. The rearrangement links TRBV28 to TRBJ1-1; the D gene is possibly TRBD1 (6 bases). CDR3 protein: CASSSHDRLITEAFF. CDR3 nucleotide sequence: TGTGCCAGCAGTTCTCATGACAGGTTGATCACTGAAGCTTTCTTT.